This T cell receptor beta chain originates from a study of post-analysis software for immune sequencing data. Study-level points and caveats: Significantly decreased normalized Chao1 diversity was recorded for multiple sclerosis patients relative to controls. Five TRBV segments appeared more often in patients than in controls, and TRBV5-6, TRBV5-1 and TRBV20-1 were among these. Batch-matched samples strongly co-clustered by F measure.

The CDR3 spans 13 residues. Trimming removed 3 bases from V and 1 base from J, with 7 bases in between. Per the germline V gene, CDR1 is SQVTM and CDR2 is ANQGSEA. As concerns this clonotype: No antigen is known for it.

Unique molecular identifiers tagged the TCR beta cDNA libraries. With about 0.9 to 11 million T cells as the source, a few hundred thousand cDNA molecules resulted. TCRdb re-called the PCR reads with MiXCR, one entry per CDR3 protein. The table records some 700,000 distinct CDR3 sequences, approximately 60% of them present only once. The clonotype comes from a girl under 10 years old with multiple sclerosis. What was sequenced was blood. The chain links TRBV29-1 to TRBJ1-5; D may be TRBD1 (6 bases). CDR3 in DNA: TGCAGCGTTGAGCAGGGGAGCAATCAGCCCCAGCATTTT. This gives the protein CSVEQGSNQPQHF.